The clone carrying this T cell receptor (beta chain) appeared a single time. Source study methods: Quantification of nucleated cells was approximated via reference gene primer amplification. The table came from immunoSEQ multiplex PCR; TCRdb's copy has only in-frame clones and leaves some out. From that table come the V and J calls and clone size; the DNA was used to work out D and trimming. The sample lists some 150,000 clones; 88% were seen once. The source of the sample is a study of blood T cell repertoires in COVID-19. The CDR3 runs 16 residues. CDR1 is SGHRS, CDR2 YFSETQ, per germline. Trimming at V came to 4 bases and at J to 0 bases, leaving 8 bases not matched to a gene.

This chain joins TRBV5-1 and TRBJ2-7; 9 nucleotides line up with TRBD2. This TCR was recovered from an older woman with acute or convalescent COVID-19. The sample consisted of peripheral blood. In nucleotides, the CDR3 is TGCGCCAGCAGCCCAAATAGCGGGGGACCCTCCTACGAGCAGTACTTC. Its protein is CASSPNSGGPSYEQYF.